These 2 T cell receptor beta chains were sequenced from one sample in a study of cytomegalovirus exposure and HLA in healthy donors. In the PCR, 60 Vbeta and 13 Jbeta primers were used. The table came from immunoSEQ multiplex PCR; TCRdb's copy has only in-frame clones and leaves some out. The profile shows 100,000 to 150,000 clones, 73% of them singletons. The source material was PBMCs. These TCRs come from a man in his 60s in good health and CMV-seropositive.

This chain joins TRBV6-6 and TRBJ1-2; D gene uncertain. Trimming pared 6 bases from V and 0 bases from J, leaving 14 bases between. The length of the CDR3 is 15 residues. The germline V gene encodes CDR1 MNHNY and CDR2 SVGAGI (reference sequence). The CDR3 region is CASSPRTEANYGYTF. DNA for the CDR3: TGTGCCAGCAGCCCCCGGACGGAGGCTAACTATGGCTACACCTTC.

V and J are TRBV9 and TRBJ2-3; D is possibly TRBD2 (6 bases). CDR3 length: 15 amino acids. V was clipped by 0 bases and J by 1 base, with 9 bases between them. Looked up from germline, CDR1 is SGDLS and CDR2 is YYNGEE. The CDR3 DNA reads as TGTGCCAGCAGCGTAGAGGGACTGGGCACAGATACGCAGTATTTT. This sequence encodes CASSVEGLGTDTQYF.